This T cell receptor (beta chain) came from a study of vaccination and CD4 T cells after COVID-19. This clonotype appeared once. What it recognizes is unknown. Cultured CD4+ T cell DNA underwent sequencing with the Oncomine TCR Beta short-read assay. TCRdb fed the PCR reads into MiXCR, producing one record per CDR3 protein. The repertoire has 8,000 to 10,000 distinct CDR3 sequences, less than 80% of them found once; the top ten carry approximately 17%. The treatment denotes: approximately 10-day PBMC culture with coronavirus spike peptide pools or control peptides (ViraFEST assay). With 5 bases clipped from V and 4 bases from J, the junction kept 16 bases outside the gene matches. CDR3 size: 16 residues. Per the germline V gene, CDR1 is DFQATT and CDR2 is SNEGSKA (reference sequence).

Sequenced: CD4+ T cells from blood, cultured in vitro. The J gene is TRBJ2-5, the V gene TRBV20-1; 7 bases match TRBD2. This TCR derives from a human donor who had recovered from COVID-19. CDR3 sequence: CSALHIQAGILETQYF. The CDR3 DNA reads as TGCAGTGCTCTCCATATACAAGCGGGAATTCTAGAGACCCAGTACTTC.